The 24 T cell receptor beta chains reported below all come from one sample, sequenced in a study of T cell changes during pregnancy in multiple sclerosis. Some clones are missing from TCRdb's copy, which holds only in-frame ones; the method was immunoSEQ multiplex PCR. The profile covers over 50,000 clones, with approximately 93% appearing a single time and 1.5% to 2% taken by the ten largest. Sequences were derived from peripheral blood, sampled in the second trimester of pregnancy. The receptors shown here come from a female donor with multiple sclerosis, enrolled in a pregnancy study.

The genes are TRBV19 and TRBJ1-1; the D is unclear. Between the trimmed V and J ends, which lost 3 bases and 1 base, there was a span of 6 bases. Germline values: CDR1 LNHDA, CDR2 SQIVND (reference sequence). CDR3 size: 13 residues. CDR3 nucleotide sequence: TGTGCCAGTAGTATCACAGAGAACACTGAAGCTTTCTTT. Translating it yields CASSITENTEAFF.

This chain links TRBV4-2 with TRBJ2-7; 8 positions match TRBD2. V shed 4 bases, J shed 4 bases, and the junction held 9 bases outside the gene matches. CDR1 LGHNA and CDR2 YNFKEQ come from the germline V gene. This CDR3 comprises 15 residues. CDR3: CASSRVTSGEYEQYF. CDR3 DNA sequence: TGTGCCAGCAGCCGCGTAACTAGCGGAGAATACGAGCAGTACTTC.

V is TRBV15 and J is TRBJ1-1; 7 nucleotides align to TRBD1. From germline, CDR1 is LNHNV and CDR2 YYDKDF (reference sequence). Trimming removed 5 bases from V and 5 bases from J; junction bases left unmatched: 11. The CDR3 loop spans 15 amino acids. CDR3 coding DNA: TGTGCCACCAGCCGCCACGAGGGGGCGCGAACTGAAGCTTTCTTT. This translates into CATSRHEGARTEAFF.

The chain uses TRBV7-6 and TRBJ1-1, with D perhaps matching TRBD1 (5 bases). V gave up 5 bases and J gave up 0 bases, with 13 bases separating them. Per germline, CDR1 SGHVS and CDR2 FNYEAQ. This CDR3 contains 15 residues. The CDR3 here is CASSPLAGLNTEAFF. Here the CDR3 DNA reads TGTGCCAGCAGCCCCTTGGCAGGGCTGAACACTGAAGCTTTCTTT.

The rearrangement links TRBV4-2 to TRBJ2-3; 10 bases line up with TRBD2. Germline V gives CDR1 LGHNA, CDR2 YNFKEQ. With V trimmed by 2 bases and J by 0 bases, 2 bases remained unmatched. The CDR3 totals 16 residues. In nucleotides, the CDR3 is TGTGCCAGCAGCCAAACGACTAGCGGGAGCACAGATACGCAGTATTTT. Its protein is CASSQTTSGSTDTQYF.

This clone was counted a single time. The gene calls are TRBV9 and TRBJ2-5; TRBD2 matches 7 bases. The CDR3 consists of 16 residues. Trimming removed 4 bases from V and 5 bases from J; junction bases left unmatched: 14. Germline V gene lookup returns CDR1 SGDLS and CDR2 YYNGEE. In DNA form, the CDR3 reads TGTGCCAGCAGCTTCCTTGGGCTAACCGGGGGGGAGACCCAGTACTTC. Encoded protein: CASSFLGLTGGETQYF.

The rearrangement joins TRBV5-6 to TRBJ2-7; 9 bases agree with TRBD1. This CDR3 contains 14 residues. Germline CDR1 SGHDT, CDR2 YYEEEE. Trimming removed 3 bases from V and 3 bases from J; junction bases left unmatched: 4. Here the CDR3 DNA reads TGTGCCAGCAGCTCCACAGGGGGCGGCTACGAGCAGTACTTC. This translates into CASSSTGGGYEQYF.

The chain carries TRBV7-3 and TRBJ1-2; no clear D. CDR3 length: 15 residues. V dropped 1 base and J dropped 0 bases, with 9 bases sitting between them. Germline V gene lookup returns CDR1 SGHTA and CDR2 FQGTGA. CDR3 nucleotide sequence: TGTGCCAGCAGCTTAATGGCTGGAGCTAACTATGGCTACACCTTC. This codes for CASSLMAGANYGYTF.

This clone was seen a single time. The chain is built from TRBV9 and TRBJ1-4, with 9 nucleotides matching TRBD1. Per the germline V gene, CDR1 is SGDLS and CDR2 is YYNGEE. There are 17 residues in the CDR3. With 0 bases clipped from V and 5 bases from J, the junction kept 8 bases outside the gene matches. CDR3 loop: CASSVGTGGLQNEKLFF. The DNA of the CDR3 is TGTGCCAGCAGCGTAGGAACAGGGGGCCTCCAGAATGAAAAACTGTTTTTT.

The chain couples TRBV7-9 to TRBJ2-1; 10 nucleotides line up with TRBD2. This CDR3 region has 15 residues. Trimming removed 7 bases from V and 5 bases from J; junction bases left unmatched: 8. Looked up from germline, CDR1 is SEHNR and CDR2 is FQNEAQ (reference sequence). The CDR3 coding sequence is TGTGCCAGCACCCCTAGCGGGAGACATAACAATGAGCAGTTCTTC. It yields the protein CASTPSGRHNNEQFF.

This clone was observed a handful of times. This chain joins TRBV7-2 and TRBJ1-2, with D tentatively TRBD1 (6 bases). This CDR3 has 13 residues. Germline CDR1 is SGHTA and CDR2 is FQGNSA. Trimming pared 10 bases from V and 7 bases from J, leaving 19 bases between. CDR3 sequence: CATTSGGALGYTF. CDR3 in DNA: TGTGCCACAACCTCGGGGGGGGCGCTTGGCTACACCTTC. The variable domain in full, with the rest retrieved from reference TRBV7-2 and TRBJ1-2, is GAGVSQSPSNKVTEKGKDVELRCDPISGHTALYWYRQSLGQGLEFLIYFQGNSAPDKSGLPSDRFSAERTGGSVSTLTIQRTQQEDSAVYLCATTSGGALGYTFGSGTRLTVV.

The gene calls are TRBV6-4 and TRBJ2-1; 7 bases are shared with TRBD2. The trim removed 6 bases at V and 0 bases at J, leaving 5 bases unmatched. Germline V CDR1 and CDR2: MRHNA, SNTAGT. The CDR3 is 15 amino acids. The CDR3 nucleotides are TGTGCCAGCAGCCCAGCGGGAAACTCCTACAATGAGCAGTTCTTC. It translates to CASSPAGNSYNEQFF.

The chain employs TRBV6-6 and TRBJ2-3; 10 nucleotides line up with TRBD2. V lost 2 bases and J lost 1; bases outside the gene matches: 3. Germline assignment: CDR1 MNHNY and CDR2 SVGAGI (reference sequence). The CDR3 consists of 16 residues. The CDR3 reads CASSYTGTSGTDTQYF. CDR3 sequence (DNA): TGTGCCAGCAGTTACACCGGGACTAGCGGCACAGATACGCAGTATTTT.

The chain carries TRBV2 and TRBJ2-5; 14 bases are a match to TRBD2. This CDR3 contains 16 residues. The trim removed 6 bases at V and 7 bases at J, leaving 10 bases unmatched. Germline V CDR1 and CDR2: SNHLY, FYNNEI. The CDR3 is CASSGTSGGTSGTQYF. CDR3 DNA: TGTGCCAGCAGCGGGACTAGCGGGGGCACCAGTGGGACCCAGTACTTC.

This clone turned up a few times. The chain employs TRBV7-9 and TRBJ1-4, with 8 nucleotides matching TRBD1. V was pared by 5 bases and J by 1 base, with 9 bases of the junction left unmatched. CDR1 is SEHNR, CDR2 FQNEAQ, per germline (reference sequence). The CDR3 loop spans 17 amino acids. This chain's CDR3 is CASSLWTGQRTNEKLFF. The DNA for the CDR3 is TGTGCCAGCAGCCTTTGGACAGGGCAAAGAACTAATGAAAAACTGTTTTTT.

The CDR3 DNA sequence: TGTGCCAGCAGTTTATCGTCCTCTAGCACAGATACGCAGTATTTT. It yields the protein CASSLSSSSTDTQYF. The V and J genes are TRBV5-6 and TRBJ2-3; no definite D call. The CDR3 contains 15 residues. Germline values: CDR1 SGHDT, CDR2 YYEEEE. V lost 5 bases, J lost 0 bases, and 13 bases lay in between.

This chain links TRBV19 with TRBJ1-5, with 7 bases that match TRBD1. The CDR3 covers 16 residues. Germline CDR1 reads LNHDA; CDR2 reads SQIVND (reference sequence). V lost 3 bases, J lost 0 bases, and 5 bases stayed unmatched. The CDR3 region is CASSIGTAHSNQPQHF. DNA of the CDR3: TGTGCCAGTAGTATCGGGACAGCTCATAGCAATCAGCCCCAGCATTTT.

The J gene is TRBJ1-3, the V gene TRBV21-1. TRBV21-1 is deemed a pseudogene. The CDR3 is 11 amino acids. The CDR3 nucleotides are TGTGCCAGCTTAGTCGAAAACACCATATATTTT. Protein sequence: CASLVENTIYF.

The chain employs TRBV28 and TRBJ1-1; perhaps TRBD1 as D (6 bases). CDR1 and CDR2 from the germline V gene are MDHEN and SYDVKM. Trimming took 4 bases from V and 6 from J, leaving 12 bases between them. This CDR3 has 13 residues. The CDR3 DNA is TGTGCCAGCAGTTCCACAGGGCCTCCTGAAGCTTTCTTT. This gives the protein CASSSTGPPEAFF.

The chain recombines TRBV19 with TRBJ2-7; D is perhaps TRBD1 (5 bases). The germline V gene encodes CDR1 LNHDA and CDR2 SQIVND (reference sequence). V dropped 2 bases and J dropped 6 bases, with 11 bases sitting between them. The CDR3 contains 13 residues. The CDR3 DNA follows: TGTGCCAGTAGTATAACAGGTAACGGCGAGCAGTACTTC. As protein: CASSITGNGEQYF.

CDR3 in amino acids: CASSSGASIQYF. CDR3 DNA: TGTGCCAGCAGTTCCGGTGCTAGCATTCAGTACTTC. The V and J genes are TRBV6-6 and TRBJ2-4; no reliable D call. Trimming took 4 bases from V and 9 from J, leaving 10 bases between them. The CDR3 loop spans 12 amino acids. Germline V gene sequence: CDR1 MNHNY, CDR2 SVGAGI (reference sequence).

The chain combines TRBV5-7 with TRBJ2-7; D may be TRBD2 (5 bases). Being an ORF, TRBV5-7 has a function that is uncertain. V gave up 0 bases and J gave up 1 base, with 14 bases separating them. The CDR3 sequence is 16 residues long. Here the CDR3 reads CASSLGLSSESYEQYF. DNA of the CDR3: TGTGCCAGCAGCTTGGGACTATCCTCGGAGTCCTACGAGCAGTACTTC.

This chain links TRBV9 with TRBJ1-1; D unclear. Germline V CDR1 and CDR2: SGDLS, YYNGEE. The CDR3 runs to 14 residues. V lost 0 bases and J 0 bases, leaving 6 bases between the germline ends. CDR3 residues: CASSVDTLNTEAFF. For the CDR3, the DNA is TGTGCCAGCAGCGTAGACACCTTGAACACTGAAGCTTTCTTT.

This clone was observed a single time. The J gene is TRBJ2-1, the V gene TRBV30; 11 bases fit TRBD1. The CDR3 length is 14 residues. Trimming took 4 bases from V and 4 from J; bases not matched to a gene: 3. Germline-derived CDR1 and CDR2 are GTSNPN and SVGIG (reference sequence). Here the CDR3 reads CAWTGTGGYNEQFF. The CDR3 bases are TGTGCCTGGACTGGGACAGGGGGTTACAATGAGCAGTTCTTC.